This TCR beta chain was sequenced for a study of T cells after yellow fever vaccination. There are a few counts of this clonotype. Germline trimming cut 2 bases from V and 10 bases from J; bases unmatched to any gene: 4. The CDR3 runs to 15 residues. TCRdb called the 5' RACE reads again in MiXCR, with one record for every CDR3 protein. The data hold 42,000 or so distinct CDR3 sequences, with roughly 7% observed a single time. This TCR was recovered from a young man who received the YFV17D yellow fever vaccine. The chain joins TRBV12-3 or TRBV12-4 to TRBJ1-6, with 11 bases identical to TRBD1. The starting material was CD8+ T cells not binding an NS4B(214-222) dextramer, sorted from PBMCs, obtained 45 days after the yellow fever booster vaccination. The CDR3 loop reads CASSLRDRGWSPLHF. CDR3 DNA sequence: TGTGCCAGCAGTTTAAGGGACAGGGGGTGGTCACCCCTCCACTTT.